Listed below are T cell receptor beta chains from one sample, sequenced in a study of CD8 T cells in ankylosing spondylitis. MiXCR, applied by TCRdb to the 5' RACE reads, yields one record per CDR3 protein. The repertoire has about 24,000 distinct CDR3 sequences, 13% of them found once; the top ten carry 35%. The sequenced sample consisted of blood. Receptors originate from a male donor with ankylosing spondylitis or in good health (not recorded which). CDR3s leave out the opening cysteine and the closing phenylalanine or tryptophan. Each record gives: D gene, J gene, V gene, CDR3 protein. A D gene is named only where the DNA matches it firmly.

- TRBJ2-5 TRBV7-9 ASSLLVETQY
TRBD2 TRBJ2-1 TRBV13 ASSGRLAGEGNEQF
- TRBJ2-2 TRBV6-2/TRBV6-3 ASSLLGDTGELF
- TRBJ2-4 TRBV12-3/TRBV12-4 ASSLDGQLESKNIQY
- TRBJ2-2 TRBV7-3 ASSLNRPLNTGELF
TRBD2 TRBJ2-5 TRBV12-3/TRBV12-4 ASSPRHGREETQY
- TRBJ2-4 TRBV12-3/TRBV12-4 ASSLDGAKNIQY
TRBD2 TRBJ2-3 TRBV25-1 ASTRGVSTDTQY
- TRBJ2-2 TRBV7-8 ASSLLQGPTGELF
- TRBJ2-2 TRBV12-3/TRBV12-4 ASSLAYRDTGELF
- TRBJ2-7 TRBV29-1 SVAGNEQY
- TRBJ2-1 TRBV9 ASSKYRDVGNEQF
TRBD2 TRBJ2-1 TRBV6-2/TRBV6-3 ASSPRRGGVNEQF
TRBD1 TRBJ1-4 TRBV6-6 ASSYSGTGWEKLF
- TRBJ1-1 TRBV20-1 SARDAASGTEAF
TRBD1 TRBJ2-1 TRBV24-1 ATSDSGTGGYEQF
- TRBJ2-3 TRBV10-3 AISELALAVDTQY
TRBD1 TRBJ1-1 TRBV28 ASRRQGLEAF
- TRBJ2-3 TRBV20-1 SAITGTTTDTQY
- TRBJ2-7 TRBV20-1 SAKASFLGFDEQY
- TRBJ2-3 TRBV6-6 ASSPPGSDTQY
- TRBJ2-2 TRBV19 ATRQRNTGELF
- TRBJ2-3 TRBV18 ASSQFTDTQY
TRBD2 TRBJ2-1 TRBV4-2 ASSQPSGGAREQF
- TRBJ2-1 TRBV10-3 AISESGGGYNEQF
- TRBJ2-3 TRBV2 ASSKGGPADTQY
- TRBJ1-2 TRBV20-1 SARDGRGNYGYT
TRBD2 TRBJ2-2 TRBV5-1 ASRDSGAGELF
TRBD1 TRBJ1-5 TRBV2 ASSEAGGGNQPQH
- TRBJ2-3 TRBV6-5 ASSSTSGTYLTDTQY
- TRBJ2-7 TRBV20-1 SAFGTRSSYEQY
- TRBJ2-1 TRBV10-3 AITDVAGQF
- TRBJ1-1 TRBV12-3/TRBV12-4 ASSPRTGNTEAF
- TRBJ1-1 TRBV29-1 SAHNTEAF
TRBD1 TRBJ2-3 TRBV12-3/TRBV12-4 ASSSRGTGGATDTQY
TRBD1 TRBJ2-5 TRBV6-5 ASSRTGGTGVIETQY
- TRBJ1-1 TRBV6-2/TRBV6-3 ASSYSWGGYEAF
- TRBJ1-5 TRBV3-1 ASSQDSSNQPQH
TRBD2 TRBJ2-2 TRBV12-3/TRBV12-4 ASRSSGGQNTGELF
- TRBJ2-3 TRBV12-3/TRBV12-4 ASSAGTRTDTQY
- TRBJ2-2 TRBV4-2 ASSQWGVSFGELF
- TRBJ1-3 TRBV12-3/TRBV12-4 ASSLRPGVGNTIY